This TCR beta chain was sequenced for a study of immune heterogeneity within non-small cell lung tumors. Study-level information: There were 4 squamous cell carcinomas, about 9 non-squamous carcinomas and 1 tumor not otherwise specified.

The CDR3 is 16 amino acids. Germline assignment: CDR1 KGHSH and CDR2 LQKENI. With 1 base removed from V and 4 bases from J, the gap between germline ends came to 17 bases. Using 32 V and 13 J primers, multiplex PCR amplified TCR beta CDR3. Each CDR3 protein gets one entry after TCRdb re-called the multiplex PCR reads with MiXCR. The table lists fewer than 25,000 distinct CDR3 sequences, roughly 29% of them singletons. General study points: Some T-cell receptor beta clonotypes occurred at high frequency. These high-frequency clonotypes were largely distinct between individual patients. Multiple tumor sites within a patient showed recurrence of identical dominant CDR3 beta clonotypes; site-unique high-frequency clones were present as well.

Template material comprised bulk tumor genomic DNA at 600 ng per sample. Several far-apart biopsies were taken per primary tumor during surgery. It was patients with untreated, newly diagnosed non-small cell lung cancer who underwent curative surgery. Newly diagnosed patients with non-small cell lung cancer who were having surgery with curative intent served as donors. The table lists this clonotype with many counts. Its cognate antigen is unknown. The sample consisted of lung tumor tissue. The V and J genes are TRBV18 and TRBJ2-7; no clear D. This sequence was found in a man aged 35 to 55 with non-small cell lung cancer. The CDR3 DNA follows: TGTGCCAGCTCACCACGGACCTCAAGGGTAGGGTACGAGCAGTACTTC. This sequence encodes CASSPRTSRVGYEQYF.